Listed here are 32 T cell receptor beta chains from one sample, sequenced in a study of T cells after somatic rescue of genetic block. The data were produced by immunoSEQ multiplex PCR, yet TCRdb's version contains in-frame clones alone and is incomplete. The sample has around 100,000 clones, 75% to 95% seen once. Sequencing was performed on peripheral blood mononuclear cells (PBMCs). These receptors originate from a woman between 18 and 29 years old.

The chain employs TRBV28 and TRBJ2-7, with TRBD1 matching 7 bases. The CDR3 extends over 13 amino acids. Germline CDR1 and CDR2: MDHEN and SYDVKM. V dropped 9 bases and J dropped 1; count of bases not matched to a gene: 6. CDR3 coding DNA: TGTGCCAGTTATAGACAGGGATCCTACGAGCAGTACTTC. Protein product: CASYRQGSYEQYF.

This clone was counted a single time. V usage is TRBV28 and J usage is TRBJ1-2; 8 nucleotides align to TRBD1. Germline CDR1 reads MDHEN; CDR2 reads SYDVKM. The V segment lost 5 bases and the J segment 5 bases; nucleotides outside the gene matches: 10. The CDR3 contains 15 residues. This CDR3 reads CASSIGQGLVYGYTF. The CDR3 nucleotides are TGTGCCAGCAGTATCGGACAGGGACTAGTGTATGGCTACACCTTC.

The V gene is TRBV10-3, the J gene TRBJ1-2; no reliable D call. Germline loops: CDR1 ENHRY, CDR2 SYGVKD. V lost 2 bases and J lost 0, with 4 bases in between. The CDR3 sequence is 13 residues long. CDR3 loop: CAISEVSNYGYTF. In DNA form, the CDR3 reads TGTGCCATCAGTGAGGTCTCTAACTATGGCTACACCTTC.

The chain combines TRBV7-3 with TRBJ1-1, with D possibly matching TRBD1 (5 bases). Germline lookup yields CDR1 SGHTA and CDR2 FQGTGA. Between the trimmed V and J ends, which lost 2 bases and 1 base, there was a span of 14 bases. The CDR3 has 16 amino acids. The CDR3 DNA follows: TGTGCCAGCAGCTTACTTCCCGGGACGGGGAACACTGAAGCTTTCTTT. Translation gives CASSLLPGTGNTEAFF.

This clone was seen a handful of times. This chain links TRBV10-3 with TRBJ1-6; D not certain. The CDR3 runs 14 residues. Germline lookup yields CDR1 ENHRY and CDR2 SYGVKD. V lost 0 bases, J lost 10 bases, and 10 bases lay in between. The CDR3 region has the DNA TGTGCCATCAGTGAGTCGTATCCCGGCTCACCCCTCCACTTT. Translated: CAISESYPGSPLHF.

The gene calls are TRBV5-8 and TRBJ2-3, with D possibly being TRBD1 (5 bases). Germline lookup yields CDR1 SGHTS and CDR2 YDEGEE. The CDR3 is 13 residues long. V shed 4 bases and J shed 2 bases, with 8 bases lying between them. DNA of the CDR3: TGTGCCAGCAGCCCGGACACCACAGATACGCAGTATTTT. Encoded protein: CASSPDTTDTQYF.

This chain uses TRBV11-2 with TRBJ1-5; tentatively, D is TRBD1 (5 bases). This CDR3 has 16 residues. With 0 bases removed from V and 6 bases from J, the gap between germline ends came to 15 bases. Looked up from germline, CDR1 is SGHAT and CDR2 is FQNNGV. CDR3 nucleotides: TGTGCCAGCAGCTTAGATCCAGGGCAGATAGGTCAGCCCCAGCATTTT. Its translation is CASSLDPGQIGQPQHF. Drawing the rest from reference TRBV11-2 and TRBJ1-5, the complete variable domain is EAGVAQSPRYKIIEKRQSVAFWCNPISGHATLYWYQQILGQGPKLLIQFQNNGVVDDSQLPKDRFSAERLKGVDSTLKIQPAKLEDSAVYLCASSLDPGQIGQPQHFGDGTRLSIL.

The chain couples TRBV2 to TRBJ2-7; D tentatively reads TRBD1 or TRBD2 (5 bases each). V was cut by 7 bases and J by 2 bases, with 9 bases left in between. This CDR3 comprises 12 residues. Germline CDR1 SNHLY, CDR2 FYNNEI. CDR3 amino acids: CASIGDAYEQYF. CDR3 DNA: TGTGCCAGCATCGGGGACGCCTACGAGCAGTACTTC.

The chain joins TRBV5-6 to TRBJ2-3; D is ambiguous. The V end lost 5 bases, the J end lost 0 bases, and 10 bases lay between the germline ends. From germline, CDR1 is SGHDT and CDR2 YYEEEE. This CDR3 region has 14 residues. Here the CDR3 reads CASSYDSSTDTQYF. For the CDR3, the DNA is TGTGCCAGCAGTTACGACTCAAGCACAGATACGCAGTATTTT.

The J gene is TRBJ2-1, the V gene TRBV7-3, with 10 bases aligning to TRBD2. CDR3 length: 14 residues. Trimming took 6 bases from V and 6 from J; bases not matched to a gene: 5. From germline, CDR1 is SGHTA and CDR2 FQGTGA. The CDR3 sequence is CASSLAGGPNEQFF. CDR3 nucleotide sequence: TGTGCCAGCAGTTTAGCGGGGGGTCCCAATGAGCAGTTCTTC.

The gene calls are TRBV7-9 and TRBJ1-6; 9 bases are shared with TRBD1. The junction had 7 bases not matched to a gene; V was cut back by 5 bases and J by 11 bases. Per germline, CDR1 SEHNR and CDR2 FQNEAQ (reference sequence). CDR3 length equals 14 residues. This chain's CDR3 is CASSPGTGKPPLHF. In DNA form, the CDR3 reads TGTGCCAGCAGCCCCGGGACAGGGAAGCCACCCCTCCACTTT.

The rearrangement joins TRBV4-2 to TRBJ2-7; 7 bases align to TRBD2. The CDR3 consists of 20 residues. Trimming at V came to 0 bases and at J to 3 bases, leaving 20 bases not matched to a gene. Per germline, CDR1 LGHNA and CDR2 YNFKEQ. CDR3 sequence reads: CASSQEGRRGMSGDYYEQYF. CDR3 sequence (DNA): TGTGCCAGCAGCCAAGAGGGTCGGCGGGGGATGTCCGGAGATTACTACGAGCAGTACTTC.

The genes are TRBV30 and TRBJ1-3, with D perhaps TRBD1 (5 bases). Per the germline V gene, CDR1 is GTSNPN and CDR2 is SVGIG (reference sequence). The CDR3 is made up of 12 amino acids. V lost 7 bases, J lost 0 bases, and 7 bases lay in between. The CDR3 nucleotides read TGTGCCTCGGGGGGCTCTGGAAACACCATATATTTT. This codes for CASGGSGNTIYF.

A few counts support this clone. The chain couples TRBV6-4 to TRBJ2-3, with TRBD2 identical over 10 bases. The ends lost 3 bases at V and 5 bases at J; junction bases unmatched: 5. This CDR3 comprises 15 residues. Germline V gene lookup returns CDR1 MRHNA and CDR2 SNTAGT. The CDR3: CASSEVAGGEDTQYF. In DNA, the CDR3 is TGTGCCAGCAGTGAAGTAGCGGGGGGTGAAGATACGCAGTATTTT.

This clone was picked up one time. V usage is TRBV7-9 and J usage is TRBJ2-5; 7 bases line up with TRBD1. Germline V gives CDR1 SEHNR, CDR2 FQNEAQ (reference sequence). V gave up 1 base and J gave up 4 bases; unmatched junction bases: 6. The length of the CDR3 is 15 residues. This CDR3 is CASSLGDSVTETQYF. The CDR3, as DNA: TGTGCCAGCAGCTTAGGGGACAGCGTCACAGAGACCCAGTACTTC.

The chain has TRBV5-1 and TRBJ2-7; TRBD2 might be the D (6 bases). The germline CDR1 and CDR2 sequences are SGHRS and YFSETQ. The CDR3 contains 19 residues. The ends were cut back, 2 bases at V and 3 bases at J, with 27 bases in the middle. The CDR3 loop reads CASSLRDLSGTSPYYEQYF. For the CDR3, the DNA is TGCGCCAGCAGCTTACGTGACCTATCCGGGACTTCCCCATACTACGAGCAGTACTTC.

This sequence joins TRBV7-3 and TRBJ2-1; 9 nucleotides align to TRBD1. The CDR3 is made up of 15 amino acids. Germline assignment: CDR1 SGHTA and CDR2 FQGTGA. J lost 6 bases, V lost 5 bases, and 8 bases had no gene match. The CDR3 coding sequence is TGTGCCAGCAGCCCCGGACAGGGGCCCTCCAATGAGCAGTTCTTC. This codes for CASSPGQGPSNEQFF.

The DNA of the CDR3 is TGTGCCTGGCAGGAGAACACTGAAGCTTTCTTT. Its protein product is CAWQENTEAFF. This sequence joins TRBV30 and TRBJ1-1, with D unclear. The CDR3 is made up of 11 amino acids. Germline V gene data show CDR1 as GTSNPN and CDR2 as SVGIG (reference sequence). V lost 5 bases, J lost 1 base, and 5 bases lay in between.

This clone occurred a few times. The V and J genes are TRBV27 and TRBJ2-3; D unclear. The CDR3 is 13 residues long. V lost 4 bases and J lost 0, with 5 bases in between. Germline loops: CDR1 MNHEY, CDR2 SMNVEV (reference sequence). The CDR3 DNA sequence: TGTGCCAGCAGTTCCCAAAGCACAGATACGCAGTATTTT. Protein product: CASSSQSTDTQYF.

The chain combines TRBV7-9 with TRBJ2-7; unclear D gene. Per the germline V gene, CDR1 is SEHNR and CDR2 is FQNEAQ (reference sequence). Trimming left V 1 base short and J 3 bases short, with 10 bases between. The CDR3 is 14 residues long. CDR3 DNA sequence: TGTGCCAGCAGCTTAGAAGGTGCCAACTACGAGCAGTACTTC. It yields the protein CASSLEGANYEQYF.

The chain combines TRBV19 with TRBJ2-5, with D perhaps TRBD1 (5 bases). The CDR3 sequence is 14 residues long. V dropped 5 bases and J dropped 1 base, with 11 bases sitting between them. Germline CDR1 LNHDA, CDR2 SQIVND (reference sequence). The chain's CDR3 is CASSLRQTQETQYF. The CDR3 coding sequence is TGTGCCAGTAGTCTCCGACAGACCCAAGAGACCCAGTACTTC. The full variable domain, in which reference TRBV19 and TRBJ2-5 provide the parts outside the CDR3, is DGGITQSPKYLFRKEGQNVTLSCEQNLNHDAMYWYRQDPGQGLRLIYYSQIVNDFQKGDIAEGYSVSREKKESFPLTVTSAQKNPTAFYLCASSLRQTQETQYFGPGTRLLVL.

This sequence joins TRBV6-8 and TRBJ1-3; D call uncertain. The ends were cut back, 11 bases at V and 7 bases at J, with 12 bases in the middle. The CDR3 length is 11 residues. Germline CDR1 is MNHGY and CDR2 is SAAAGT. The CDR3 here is CAAGAANTIYF. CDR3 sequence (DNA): TGTGCCGCAGGAGCCGCGAACACCATATATTTT.

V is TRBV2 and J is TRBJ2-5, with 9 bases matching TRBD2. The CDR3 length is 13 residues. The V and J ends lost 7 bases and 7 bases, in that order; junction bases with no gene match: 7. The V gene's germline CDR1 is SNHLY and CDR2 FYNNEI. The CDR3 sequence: CASMASGEATQYF. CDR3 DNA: TGTGCCAGCATGGCTAGCGGGGAGGCGACCCAGTACTTC.

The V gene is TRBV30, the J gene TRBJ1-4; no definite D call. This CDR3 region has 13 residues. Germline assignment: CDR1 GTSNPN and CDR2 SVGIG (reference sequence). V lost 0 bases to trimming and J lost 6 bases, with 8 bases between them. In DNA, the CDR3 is TGTGCCTGGAGTGTGCAAGGGTATGAAAAACTGTTTTTT. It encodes CAWSVQGYEKLFF.

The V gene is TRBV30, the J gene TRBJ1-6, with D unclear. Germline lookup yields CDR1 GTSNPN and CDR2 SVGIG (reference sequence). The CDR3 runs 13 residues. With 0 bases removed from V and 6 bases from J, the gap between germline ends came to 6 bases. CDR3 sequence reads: CAWSVGVNSPLHF. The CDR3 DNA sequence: TGTGCCTGGAGTGTGGGAGTTAATTCACCCCTCCACTTT.

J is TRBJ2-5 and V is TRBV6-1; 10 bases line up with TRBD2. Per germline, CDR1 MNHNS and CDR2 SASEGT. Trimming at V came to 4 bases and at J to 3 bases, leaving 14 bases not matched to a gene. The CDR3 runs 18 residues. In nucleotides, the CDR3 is TGTGCCAGCAGTGGAGAAAGGCGACTAGCGGGTGCGAAAGAGACCCAGTACTTC. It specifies CASSGERRLAGAKETQYF.

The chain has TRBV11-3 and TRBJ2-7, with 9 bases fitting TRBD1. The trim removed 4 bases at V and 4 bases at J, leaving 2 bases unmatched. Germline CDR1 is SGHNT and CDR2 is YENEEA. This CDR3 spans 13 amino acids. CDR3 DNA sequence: TGTGCCAGCAGCTGGACAGGGGTTTACGAGCAGTACTTC. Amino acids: CASSWTGVYEQYF.

CDR3: CASSQDGTVRFSDTQYF. The CDR3 DNA follows: TGCGCCAGCAGCCAAGATGGCACAGTTAGATTCTCCGATACGCAGTATTTT. The V call is TRBV4-1, the J call TRBJ2-3; no firm D call. CDR1 is MGHRA and CDR2 is YSYEKL in the germline V gene. This CDR3 spans 17 amino acids. V lost 0 bases, J lost 6 bases, and 19 bases lay in between.

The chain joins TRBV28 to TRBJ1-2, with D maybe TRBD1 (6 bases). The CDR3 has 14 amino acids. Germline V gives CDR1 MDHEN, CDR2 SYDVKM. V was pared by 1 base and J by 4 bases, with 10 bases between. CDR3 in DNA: TGTGCCAGCAGTTTATTCAGGGGTGGCTATGGCTACACCTTC. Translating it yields CASSLFRGGYGYTF.

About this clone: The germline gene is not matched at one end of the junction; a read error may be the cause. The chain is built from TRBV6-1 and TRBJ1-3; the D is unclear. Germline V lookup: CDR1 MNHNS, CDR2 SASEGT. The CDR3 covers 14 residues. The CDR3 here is CAGRSRVTGNTIYF. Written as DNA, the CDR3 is TGTGCCGGCAGGAGTAGGGTAACTGGAAACACCATATATTTT.

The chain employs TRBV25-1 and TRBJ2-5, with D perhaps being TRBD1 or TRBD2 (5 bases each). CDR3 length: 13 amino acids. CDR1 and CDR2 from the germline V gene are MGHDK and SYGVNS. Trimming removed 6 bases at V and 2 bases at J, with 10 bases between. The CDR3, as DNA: TGTGCCAGCAGCCCGGGACCTCAAGAGACCCAGTACTTC. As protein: CASSPGPQETQYF. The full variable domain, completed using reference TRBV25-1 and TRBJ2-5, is EADIYQTPRYLVIGTGKKITLECSQTMGHDKMYWYQQDPGMELHLIHYSYGVNSTEKGDLSSESTVSRIRTEHFPLTLESARPSHTSQYLCASSPGPQETQYFGPGTRLLVL.

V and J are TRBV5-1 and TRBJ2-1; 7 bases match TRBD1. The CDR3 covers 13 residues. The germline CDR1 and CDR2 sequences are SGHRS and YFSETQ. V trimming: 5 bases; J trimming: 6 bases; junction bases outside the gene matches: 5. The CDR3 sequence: CASSYRGLNEQFF. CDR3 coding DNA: TGCGCCAGCAGTTATAGGGGGCTCAATGAGCAGTTCTTC. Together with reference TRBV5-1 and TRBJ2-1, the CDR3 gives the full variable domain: KAGVTQTPRYLIKTRGQQVTLSCSPISGHRSVSWYQQTPGQGLQFLFEYFSETQRNKGNFPGRFSGRQFSNSRSEMNVSTLELGDSALYLCASSYRGLNEQFFGPGTRLTVL.